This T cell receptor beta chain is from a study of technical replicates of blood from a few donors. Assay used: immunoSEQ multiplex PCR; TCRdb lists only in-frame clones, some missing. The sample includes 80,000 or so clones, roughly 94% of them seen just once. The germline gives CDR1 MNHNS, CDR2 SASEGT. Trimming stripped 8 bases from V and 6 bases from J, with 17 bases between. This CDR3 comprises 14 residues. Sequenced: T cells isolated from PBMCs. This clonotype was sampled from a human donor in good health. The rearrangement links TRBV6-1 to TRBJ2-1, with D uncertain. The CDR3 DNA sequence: TGTGCCAGCCAGGTCGAGCTTATCGGCAATGAGCAGTTCTTC. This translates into CASQVELIGNEQFF.